Listed below are T cell receptor beta chains from one sample, sequenced in a study of siplizumab effects on memory and regulatory T cells. Profiling relied on immunoSEQ multiplex PCR, and the TCRdb table lists in-frame clones only, not all of them. This sample yields 87,000 or so clones, of which approximately 95% are seen a single time; around 0.33% belongs to the top ten. The sequencing input was non-Treg CD4+ T cells sorted from blood. The source of these receptors is a human donor in good health. The CDR3 runs from the conserved cysteine through the conserved F or W. The order of the fields is J gene, clone size, D gene, V gene, CDR3 protein, CDR3 DNA. A D gene is named only where the DNA matches it firmly. Some rows mark clone size as missing; the rest say once, few, many or name a class of expanded clone.

j_call: TRBJ1-2; clone_size: .; d_call: TRBD1; v_call: TRBV18; cdr3_aa: CASSLKTGGDYGYTF; cdr3_nt: TGTGCCAGCTCCCTCAAAACAGGGGGAGACTATGGCTACACCTTC
j_call: TRBJ1-1; clone_size: .; d_call: .; v_call: TRBV2; cdr3_aa: CASSELGPTEAFF; cdr3_nt: TGTGCCAGCAGTGAATTGGGACCCACTGAAGCTTTCTTT
j_call: TRBJ2-2; clone_size: .; d_call: .; v_call: TRBV2; cdr3_aa: CASSEGRGGTGELFF; cdr3_nt: TGTGCCAGCAGTGAAGGCAGGGGCGGCACCGGGGAGCTGTTTTTT
j_call: TRBJ2-5; clone_size: .; d_call: TRBD2; v_call: TRBV5-4; cdr3_aa: CASSRRTSGGETQYF; cdr3_nt: TGTGCCAGCAGCCGTAGGACTAGCGGAGGTGAGACCCAGTACTTC
j_call: TRBJ1-4; clone_size: .; d_call: .; v_call: TRBV4-2; cdr3_aa: CASSQTGATNEKLFF; cdr3_nt: TGTGCCAGCAGCCAAACAGGCGCAACTAATGAAAAACTGTTTTTT
j_call: TRBJ2-7; clone_size: .; d_call: .; v_call: TRBV19; cdr3_aa: CASSRGWGSSYEQYF; cdr3_nt: TGTGCCAGTAGTAGGGGCTGGGGCAGCTCCTACGAGCAGTACTTC
j_call: TRBJ1-6; clone_size: .; d_call: .; v_call: TRBV30; cdr3_aa: CAWSVSGGSNSPLHF; cdr3_nt: TGTGCCTGGAGTGTTTCGGGGGGTAGTAATTCACCCCTCCACTTT
j_call: TRBJ1-5; clone_size: once; d_call: .; v_call: TRBV18; cdr3_aa: CASSPPGRGYSNQPQHF; cdr3_nt: TGTGCCAGCTCACCACCAGGGAGGGGATATAGCAATCAGCCCCAGCATTTT
j_call: TRBJ1-3; clone_size: .; d_call: .; v_call: TRBV9; cdr3_aa: CASSALDSYSGNTIYF; cdr3_nt: TGTGCCAGCAGCGCCCTAGACAGTTACTCTGGAAACACCATATATTTT
j_call: TRBJ1-2; clone_size: .; d_call: TRBD1; v_call: TRBV7-9; cdr3_aa: CASSPGQGVTGYTF; cdr3_nt: TGTGCCAGCAGCCCAGGACAGGGGGTAACTGGCTACACCTTC
j_call: TRBJ1-5; clone_size: .; d_call: .; v_call: TRBV6-1; cdr3_aa: CASSGEGNSNQPQHF; cdr3_nt: TGTGCCAGCAGTGGCGAGGGAAATAGCAATCAGCCCCAGCATTTT
j_call: TRBJ2-1; clone_size: .; d_call: TRBD2; v_call: TRBV4-2; cdr3_aa: CASSQQGTSGYNEQFF; cdr3_nt: TGTGCCAGCAGCCAACAAGGGACTAGCGGTTACAATGAGCAGTTCTTC
j_call: TRBJ2-5; clone_size: .; d_call: .; v_call: TRBV2; cdr3_aa: CASSDRVQETQYF; cdr3_nt: TGTGCCAGCAGTGACAGGGTTCAAGAGACCCAGTACTTC
j_call: TRBJ1-2; clone_size: .; d_call: TRBD1; v_call: TRBV30; cdr3_aa: CAWRFDRAVGYTF; cdr3_nt: TGTGCCTGGAGATTCGACAGGGCGGTTGGCTACACCTTC
j_call: TRBJ2-2; clone_size: .; d_call: .; v_call: TRBV25-1; cdr3_aa: CASRPGEAGELFF; cdr3_nt: TGTGCCAGCAGACCCGGGGAGGCCGGGGAGCTGTTTTTT
j_call: TRBJ1-5; clone_size: .; d_call: .; v_call: TRBV19; cdr3_aa: CASTPRAVNQPQHF; cdr3_nt: TGTGCCAGTACCCCCAGGGCAGTAAATCAGCCCCAGCATTTT
j_call: TRBJ1-2; clone_size: .; d_call: .; v_call: TRBV6-1; cdr3_aa: CASRATAQYEYTF; cdr3_nt: TGTGCCAGCAGGGCGACAGCACAGTATGAGTACACCTTC
j_call: TRBJ2-7; clone_size: .; d_call: .; v_call: TRBV10-3; cdr3_aa: CAISEMGEQYF; cdr3_nt: TGTGCCATCAGTGAGATGGGCGAGCAGTACTTC
j_call: TRBJ2-2; clone_size: .; d_call: .; v_call: TRBV18; cdr3_aa: CASSPNLASNTGELFF; cdr3_nt: TGTGCCAGCTCACCAAATCTAGCGAGTAACACCGGGGAGCTGTTTTTT
j_call: TRBJ1-2; clone_size: .; d_call: TRBD1; v_call: TRBV18; cdr3_aa: CASSPREGGDYGYTF; cdr3_nt: TGTGCCAGCTCACCACGCGAAGGGGGCGACTATGGCTACACCTTC
j_call: TRBJ2-7; clone_size: .; d_call: TRBD2; v_call: TRBV5-1; cdr3_aa: CASSLGLAAIEQYF; cdr3_nt: TGCGCCAGCAGCTTAGGACTAGCGGCCATCGAGCAGTACTTC
j_call: TRBJ2-7; clone_size: .; d_call: .; v_call: TRBV5-6; cdr3_aa: CASSLETRGEQYF; cdr3_nt: TGTGCCAGCAGCTTGGAAACCAGGGGTGAGCAGTACTTC
j_call: TRBJ1-2; clone_size: .; d_call: .; v_call: TRBV6-1; cdr3_aa: CASLQGANYGYTF; cdr3_nt: TGTGCCAGCCTACAGGGTGCTAACTATGGCTACACCTTC
j_call: TRBJ1-6; clone_size: .; d_call: TRBD1; v_call: TRBV6-1; cdr3_aa: CASSKTGSNSPLHF; cdr3_nt: TGTGCCAGCAGCAAGACAGGGTCAAATTCACCCCTCCACTTT
j_call: TRBJ2-2; clone_size: .; d_call: .; v_call: TRBV2; cdr3_aa: CASSWDFSGELFF; cdr3_nt: TGTGCCAGCAGTTGGGACTTTTCCGGGGAGCTGTTTTTT
j_call: TRBJ2-7; clone_size: .; d_call: .; v_call: TRBV6-5; cdr3_aa: CASSPDIPIYEQYF; cdr3_nt: TGTGCCAGCAGTCCGGACATCCCGATCTACGAGCAGTACTTC
j_call: TRBJ1-1; clone_size: .; d_call: TRBD1; v_call: TRBV19; cdr3_aa: CASSTGDRVNTEAFF; cdr3_nt: TGTGCCAGTAGTACCGGGGACAGGGTGAACACTGAAGCTTTCTTT
j_call: TRBJ2-7; clone_size: once; d_call: TRBD1; v_call: TRBV30; cdr3_aa: CAWRGRGFSYEQYF; cdr3_nt: TGTGCCTGGAGAGGCAGGGGGTTCTCCTACGAGCAGTACTTC
j_call: TRBJ1-2; clone_size: .; d_call: .; v_call: TRBV7-2; cdr3_aa: CASSLEGGNYGYTF; cdr3_nt: TGTGCCAGCAGCTTAGAGGGAGGGAACTATGGCTACACCTTC
j_call: TRBJ1-2; clone_size: .; d_call: .; v_call: TRBV4-2; cdr3_aa: CASSQPLGDGYTF; cdr3_nt: TGTGCCAGCAGCCAGCCCTTGGGGGATGGCTACACCTTC
j_call: TRBJ2-3; clone_size: .; d_call: TRBD2; v_call: TRBV7-9; cdr3_aa: CASSYLAGGPRTDTQYF; cdr3_nt: TGTGCCAGCAGCTACCTAGCGGGAGGGCCTCGCACAGATACGCAGTATTTT
j_call: TRBJ2-3; clone_size: once; d_call: .; v_call: TRBV19; cdr3_aa: CASSIGGGSTDTQYF; cdr3_nt: TGTGCCAGTAGTATAGGAGGGGGGAGCACAGATACGCAGTATTTT
j_call: TRBJ2-2; clone_size: .; d_call: .; v_call: TRBV27; cdr3_aa: CASSLGYTGELFF; cdr3_nt: TGTGCCAGCAGTTTAGGGTACACCGGGGAGCTGTTTTTT
j_call: TRBJ1-1; clone_size: .; d_call: .; v_call: TRBV11-3; cdr3_aa: CASSFRTGGPEAFF; cdr3_nt: TGTGCCAGCAGCTTCCGGACGGGGGGCCCTGAAGCTTTCTTT
j_call: TRBJ1-3; clone_size: .; d_call: .; v_call: TRBV6-5; cdr3_aa: CASSYSKQSSGNTIYF; cdr3_nt: TGTGCCAGCAGTTACTCGAAACAGAGCTCTGGAAACACCATATATTTT
j_call: TRBJ1-5; clone_size: .; d_call: .; v_call: TRBV7-2; cdr3_aa: CASSLNGHGNQPQHF; cdr3_nt: TGTGCCAGCAGCTTAAATGGACACGGCAATCAGCCCCAGCATTTT
j_call: TRBJ1-5; clone_size: .; d_call: .; v_call: TRBV19; cdr3_aa: CASSIRPSNQPQHF; cdr3_nt: TGTGCCAGTAGTATTAGGCCTAGCAATCAGCCCCAGCATTTT
j_call: TRBJ2-1; clone_size: .; d_call: TRBD2; v_call: TRBV13; cdr3_aa: CASSLLAGVSSDIEQFF; cdr3_nt: TGTGCCAGCAGCCTCCTAGCGGGAGTTTCGTCTGATATTGAGCAGTTCTTC
j_call: TRBJ2-3; clone_size: .; d_call: TRBD1; v_call: TRBV18; cdr3_aa: CASAPTGAADTQYF; cdr3_nt: TGTGCCAGCGCCCCGACAGGGGCTGCAGATACGCAGTATTTT
j_call: TRBJ1-6; clone_size: .; d_call: .; v_call: TRBV6-5; cdr3_aa: CASSYGQPRNNSPLHF; cdr3_nt: TGTGCCAGCAGTTACGGACAGCCAAGAAATAATTCACCCCTCCACTTT
j_call: TRBJ2-7; clone_size: .; d_call: .; v_call: TRBV10-3; cdr3_aa: CAISGGRGLSYEQYF; cdr3_nt: TGTGCCATCAGTGGAGGCAGGGGCCTCTCCTACGAGCAGTACTTC
j_call: TRBJ1-1; clone_size: once; d_call: TRBD1; v_call: TRBV7-9; cdr3_aa: CASSLTGASGTEAFF; cdr3_nt: TGTGCCAGCAGCTTAACAGGGGCCTCCGGGACTGAAGCTTTCTTT
j_call: TRBJ2-2; clone_size: .; d_call: .; v_call: TRBV15; cdr3_aa: CATSRVRVENTGELFF; cdr3_nt: TGTGCCACCAGCAGAGTTCGGGTAGAGAACACCGGGGAGCTGTTTTTT
j_call: TRBJ2-7; clone_size: .; d_call: .; v_call: TRBV25-1; cdr3_aa: CASSPSQRYEQYF; cdr3_nt: TGTGCCAGCAGTCCCTCCCAAAGGTACGAGCAGTACTTC
j_call: TRBJ2-2; clone_size: once; d_call: .; v_call: TRBV5-6; cdr3_aa: CASSIPSGVNTGELFF; cdr3_nt: TGTGCCAGCAGTATTCCCTCTGGGGTAAACACCGGGGAGCTGTTTTTT
j_call: TRBJ2-1; clone_size: .; d_call: .; v_call: TRBV5-4; cdr3_aa: CASSLGGAVLNEQFF; cdr3_nt: TGTGCCAGCAGCTTGGGGGGGGCGGTTCTCAATGAGCAGTTCTTC
j_call: TRBJ2-7; clone_size: once; d_call: .; v_call: TRBV5-1; cdr3_aa: CASTMDQGRDEQYF; cdr3_nt: TGCGCCAGCACTATGGACCAGGGCCGGGACGAGCAGTACTTC
j_call: TRBJ1-1; clone_size: .; d_call: .; v_call: TRBV25-1; cdr3_aa: CASKRTMNTEAFF; cdr3_nt: TGTGCCAGCAAAAGGACTATGAACACTGAAGCTTTCTTT
j_call: TRBJ1-6; clone_size: .; d_call: .; v_call: TRBV2; cdr3_aa: CASTPGNSPLHF; cdr3_nt: TGTGCCAGCACCCCGGGGAATTCACCCCTCCACTTT
j_call: TRBJ2-7; clone_size: .; d_call: .; v_call: TRBV7-9; cdr3_aa: CASSLVGDHEQYF; cdr3_nt: TGTGCCAGCAGCTTAGTAGGGGACCACGAGCAGTACTTC
j_call: TRBJ1-5; clone_size: .; d_call: TRBD1; v_call: TRBV27; cdr3_aa: CASSSGQHSNQPQHF; cdr3_nt: TGTGCCAGCAGTTCGGGACAGCATAGCAATCAGCCCCAGCATTTT
j_call: TRBJ1-1; clone_size: .; d_call: .; v_call: TRBV7-8; cdr3_aa: CASSSPGVEGMNTEAFF; cdr3_nt: TGTGCCAGCAGCTCCCCTGGCGTGGAGGGTATGAACACTGAAGCTTTCTTT
j_call: TRBJ1-2; clone_size: .; d_call: .; v_call: TRBV7-9; cdr3_aa: CASSSRTDRNGYTF; cdr3_nt: TGTGCCAGCAGCTCAAGGACGGACCGCAATGGCTACACCTTC
j_call: TRBJ2-2; clone_size: .; d_call: .; v_call: TRBV4-2; cdr3_aa: CASSQVGADTGELFF; cdr3_nt: TGTGCCAGCAGCCAAGTCGGGGCAGACACCGGGGAGCTGTTTTTT